Following are 15 T cell receptor beta chains from one sample sequenced in a study of regulatory T cells in long-lasting Graves disease. Arm-PCR of CDR3 regions with iRepertoire HTBI primers generated TCR beta libraries. TCRdb fed the multiplex PCR reads into MiXCR, producing one record per CDR3 protein. Of a few hundred thousand distinct CDR3 sequences listed, 20% to 25% were seen once; the top ten hold about 27%. The time point is: persistent/refractory GD, antithyroid drugs over 5 years with positive TRAb. The TCR library was made from RNA that had been extracted from PBMCs in TRIzol. The input for sequencing was peripheral blood mononuclear cells (PBMCs), taken when the disease was refractory, from a patient treated with antithyroid drugs. The receptor set was obtained from a female donor with Graves disease.

There are a few counts of this clonotype. This chain connects TRBV6-1 to TRBJ1-3; no definite D call. V lost 4 bases and J 2 bases, leaving 15 bases between the germline ends. CDR3 length: 16 residues. Looked up from germline, CDR1 is MNHNS and CDR2 is SASEGT. The CDR3 loop is CASSVSSGPAGNTIYF. The CDR3 DNA is TGTGCCAGCAGTGTATCGTCAGGACCAGCTGGAAACACCATATATTTT.

This clonotype was seen more than once but under ten times. The chain combines TRBV30 with TRBJ1-1; D may be TRBD1 (5 bases). CDR3 length equals 16 residues. From germline, CDR1 is GTSNPN and CDR2 SVGIG (reference sequence). V was clipped by 2 bases and J by 0 bases, with 16 bases between them. The CDR3 loop reads CAWSKRAGTMNTEAFF. The CDR3 region has the DNA TGTGCCTGGAGTAAGAGGGCGGGGACGATGAACACTGAAGCTTTCTTT.

V is TRBV5-1 and J is TRBJ1-4; 9 bases are a match to TRBD1. V shed 3 bases and J 0 bases; nucleotides not matched to a gene: 0. Germline-derived CDR1 and CDR2 are SGHRS and YFSETQ. This CDR3 contains 15 residues. In DNA form, the CDR3 reads TGCGCCAGCAGCTGGGACAGGGCAACTAATGAAAAACTGTTTTTT. Its translation: CASSWDRATNEKLFF.

The chain has TRBV6-1 and TRBJ1-1; D is undetermined. This CDR3 has 15 residues. Germline lookup yields CDR1 MNHNS and CDR2 SASEGT. V was shortened by 3 bases and J by 0 bases, with 11 bases between the two germline ends. CDR3 sequence: CASSDEDGLNTEAFF. CDR3 coding DNA: TGTGCCAGCAGTGATGAGGACGGGCTGAACACTGAAGCTTTCTTT.

In this sample, this clonotype turned up a few times. The chain is built from TRBV20-1 and TRBJ2-7, with 9 bases identical to TRBD1. This CDR3 spans 16 amino acids. With V trimmed by 4 bases and J by 3 bases, 13 bases remained unmatched. Germline V gene sequence: CDR1 DFQATT, CDR2 SNEGSKA (reference sequence). The CDR3 DNA sequence: TGCAGTGCTACGGACAGGGGACAGTTCATTCTCTACGAGCAGTACTTC. Residues: CSATDRGQFILYEQYF.

In this sample, this clonotype turned up many times. The rearrangement uses TRBV28 and TRBJ2-2, with D perhaps matching TRBD2 (5 bases). Germline CDR1 reads MDHEN; CDR2 reads SYDVKM. The CDR3 has 14 residues. V was pared by 6 bases and J by 6 bases, with 14 bases between. Here the CDR3 reads CASRILEGPGELFF. CDR3 DNA: TGTGCCAGCAGGATACTAGAGGGCCCCGGGGAGCTGTTTTTT.

The V call is TRBV28, the J call TRBJ2-1; tentatively, D is TRBD1 or TRBD2 (5 bases each). The CDR3 consists of 15 residues. CDR1 and CDR2 (germline): MDHEN, SYDVKM. Trimming cost V 5 bases and J 6 bases, with 17 bases left between them. CDR3 loop: CASSLDRRGVNEQFF. In DNA, the CDR3 is TGTGCCAGCAGTCTTGACAGACGAGGGGTCAATGAGCAGTTCTTC.

The sample holds a few counts of this clonotype. The chain carries TRBV7-9 and TRBJ2-2; TRBD1 agrees at 11 bases. The CDR3 has 16 amino acids. J lost 7 bases, V lost 4 bases, and 8 bases had no gene match. Germline V gene lookup returns CDR1 SEHNR and CDR2 FQNEAQ (reference sequence). The CDR3 DNA follows: TGTGCCAGCAGCTCTGGACAGGGGGCGCTCGGCGGGGAGCTGTTTTTT. This codes for CASSSGQGALGGELFF.

As for this clonotype: A read error may produce the germline difference seen at one junction end. DNA of the CDR3: TGTACCAGCAGTTTTGGGGGGAACCAAGAGACCCAGTACTTC. Its translation is CTSSFGGNQETQYF. The chain is built from TRBV12-3 or TRBV12-4 and TRBJ2-5; D possibly corresponds to TRBD2 (6 bases). CDR3 length equals 14 residues.

This clonotype was detected only a few times. The V call is TRBV9, the J call TRBJ1-2; TRBD1 matches at 9 bases. Trimming took 3 bases from V and 4 from J; bases not matched to a gene: 7. This CDR3 is built from 15 residues. The V gene's germline CDR1 is SGDLS and CDR2 YYNGEE. DNA of the CDR3: TGTGCCAGCAGCGCCTCGGACAGGGGAGTCTATGGCTACACCTTC. Translated, it gives CASSASDRGVYGYTF.

The J gene is TRBJ2-6, the V gene TRBV29-1, with TRBD1 as a possible D gene (5 bases). This CDR3 contains 14 residues. Trimming took 3 bases from V and 0 from J, leaving 6 bases between them. Germline assignment: CDR1 SQVTM and CDR2 ANQGSEA. The CDR3 loop reads CSVDDSSGANVLTF. For the CDR3, the DNA is TGCAGCGTTGACGACAGCTCTGGGGCCAACGTCCTGACTTTC.

V and J are TRBV20-1 and TRBJ1-1; weak D call: TRBD1 (5 bases). The CDR3 has 13 residues. CDR1 is DFQATT and CDR2 is SNEGSKA in the germline V gene (reference sequence). With 1 base removed from V and 1 base from J, the gap between germline ends came to 7 bases. This chain's CDR3 is CSARGGTNTEAFF. In DNA form, the CDR3 reads TGCAGTGCTAGAGGGGGGACGAACACTGAAGCTTTCTTT.

In this sample, this clonotype turned up a few times. The chain recombines TRBV6-5 with TRBJ2-7; D might be TRBD2 (6 bases). In germline, CDR1 is MNHEY, CDR2 SVGAGI. Between the trimmed V and J ends, which lost 4 bases and 2 bases, there was a span of 15 bases. This CDR3 region has 15 residues. The DNA for the CDR3 is TGTGCCAGCAGTTCCCGCGACGGGGGACCCTACGAGCAGTACTTC. As protein: CASSSRDGGPYEQYF.

This clonotype showed up just a few times. The chain recombines TRBV11-2 with TRBJ2-7; D call uncertain. From germline, CDR1 is SGHAT and CDR2 FQNNGV. This CDR3 contains 14 residues. The germline V and J ends were trimmed by 5 bases and 6 bases, with 17 bases remaining between them. The CDR3 DNA is TGTGCCAGCAGCCCTCCGCTAAAGCACTCCGAGCAGTACTTC. Protein product: CASSPPLKHSEQYF. Variable domain in full (rest from reference TRBV11-2 and TRBJ2-7): EAGVAQSPRYKIIEKRQSVAFWCNPISGHATLYWYQQILGQGPKLLIQFQNNGVVDDSQLPKDRFSAERLKGVDSTLKIQPAKLEDSAVYLCASSPPLKHSEQYFGPGTRLTVT.

The chain employs TRBV7-2 and TRBJ1-1; D might be TRBD1 (5 bases). CDR1 SGHTA and CDR2 FQGNSA come from the germline V gene. The CDR3 runs to 14 residues. The V end was cut by 4 bases, the J end by 2 bases, with 11 bases between. The CDR3 DNA reads as TGTGCCAGCAGCTCCAGGGTTTTTAACACTGAAGCTTTCTTT. Protein product: CASSSRVFNTEAFF.